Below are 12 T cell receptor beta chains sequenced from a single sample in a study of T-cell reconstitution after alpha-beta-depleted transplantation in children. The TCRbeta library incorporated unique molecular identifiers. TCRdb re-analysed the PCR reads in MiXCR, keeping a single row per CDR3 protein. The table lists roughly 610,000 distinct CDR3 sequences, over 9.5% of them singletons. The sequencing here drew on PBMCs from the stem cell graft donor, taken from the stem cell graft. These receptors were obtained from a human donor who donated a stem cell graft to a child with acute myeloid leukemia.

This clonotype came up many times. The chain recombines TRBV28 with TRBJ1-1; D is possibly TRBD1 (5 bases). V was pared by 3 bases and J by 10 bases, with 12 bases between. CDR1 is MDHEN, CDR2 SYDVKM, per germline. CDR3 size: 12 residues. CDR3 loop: CASSLPVGGAFF. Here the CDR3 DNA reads TGTGCCAGCAGTTTGCCGGTCGGGGGAGCTTTCTTT.

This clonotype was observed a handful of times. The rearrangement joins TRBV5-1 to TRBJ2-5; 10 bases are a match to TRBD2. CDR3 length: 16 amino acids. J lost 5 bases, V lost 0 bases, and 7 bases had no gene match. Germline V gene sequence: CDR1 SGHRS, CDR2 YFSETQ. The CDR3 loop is CASSLVVTAGGETQYF. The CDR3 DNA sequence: TGCGCCAGCAGCTTGGTCGTAACAGCGGGAGGGGAGACCCAGTACTTC.

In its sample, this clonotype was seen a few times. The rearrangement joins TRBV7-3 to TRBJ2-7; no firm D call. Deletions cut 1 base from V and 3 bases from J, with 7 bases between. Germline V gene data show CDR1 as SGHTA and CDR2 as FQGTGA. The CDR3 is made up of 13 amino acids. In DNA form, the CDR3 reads TGTGCCAGCAGCTTAAATATCGGCTACGAGCAGTACTTC. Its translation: CASSLNIGYEQYF.

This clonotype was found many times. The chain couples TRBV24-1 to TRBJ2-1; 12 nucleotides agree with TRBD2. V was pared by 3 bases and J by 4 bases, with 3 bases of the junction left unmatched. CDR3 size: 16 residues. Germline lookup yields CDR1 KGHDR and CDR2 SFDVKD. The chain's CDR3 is CATSDPGTSGYNEQFF. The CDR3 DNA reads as TGTGCCACCAGTGATCCCGGGACTAGCGGGTACAATGAGCAGTTCTTC.

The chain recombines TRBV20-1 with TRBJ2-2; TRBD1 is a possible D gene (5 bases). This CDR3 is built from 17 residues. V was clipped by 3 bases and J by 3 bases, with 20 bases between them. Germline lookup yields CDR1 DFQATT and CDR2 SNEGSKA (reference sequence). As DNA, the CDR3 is TGCAGTGCTAGCGGTATTACAGGAAGGAGTTACACCGGGGAGCTGTTTTTT. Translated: CSASGITGRSYTGELFF.

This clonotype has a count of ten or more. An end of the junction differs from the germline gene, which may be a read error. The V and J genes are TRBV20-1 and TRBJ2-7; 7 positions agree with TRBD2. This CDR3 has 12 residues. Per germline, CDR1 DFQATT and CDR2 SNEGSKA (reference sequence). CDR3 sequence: CSARDWAGESNF. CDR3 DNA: TGCAGTGCTAGAGATTGGGCGGGAGAATCGAACTTC.

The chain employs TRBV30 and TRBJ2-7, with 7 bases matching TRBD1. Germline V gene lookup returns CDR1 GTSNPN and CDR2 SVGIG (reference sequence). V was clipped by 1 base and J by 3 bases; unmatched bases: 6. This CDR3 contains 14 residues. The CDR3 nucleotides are TGTGCCTGGAGTGGGATGGGACAGAACTACGAGCAGTACTTC. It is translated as CAWSGMGQNYEQYF.

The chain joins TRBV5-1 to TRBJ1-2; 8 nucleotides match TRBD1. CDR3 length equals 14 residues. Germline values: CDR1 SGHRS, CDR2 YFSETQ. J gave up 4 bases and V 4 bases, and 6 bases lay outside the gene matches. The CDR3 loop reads CASSEQGEGYGYTF. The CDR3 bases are TGCGCCAGCAGCGAACAGGGGGAAGGCTATGGCTACACCTTC.

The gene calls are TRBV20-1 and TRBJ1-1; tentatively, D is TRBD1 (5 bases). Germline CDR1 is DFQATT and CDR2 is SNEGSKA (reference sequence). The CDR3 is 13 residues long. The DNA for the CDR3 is TGCAGGGGGAGACAGAGTATGAACACTGAAGCTTTCTTT. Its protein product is CRGRQSMNTEAFF.

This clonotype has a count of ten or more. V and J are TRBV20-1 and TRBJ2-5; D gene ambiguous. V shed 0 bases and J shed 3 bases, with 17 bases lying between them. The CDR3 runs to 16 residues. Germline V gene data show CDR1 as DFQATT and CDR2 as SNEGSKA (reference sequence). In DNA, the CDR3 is TGCAGTGCTAGAGATCGGTACCAGCTGAATAAAGAGACCCAGTACTTC. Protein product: CSARDRYQLNKETQYF.

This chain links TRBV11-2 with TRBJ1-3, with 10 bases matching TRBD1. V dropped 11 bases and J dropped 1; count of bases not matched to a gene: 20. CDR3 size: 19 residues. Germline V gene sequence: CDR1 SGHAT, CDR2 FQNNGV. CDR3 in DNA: TGTGCCTTCTGTTTTTGGTCACGCCGGACAGGGGGGTCTGGAAACACCATATATTTT. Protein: CAFCFWSRRTGGSGNTIYF. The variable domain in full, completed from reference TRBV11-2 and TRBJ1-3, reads EAGVAQSPRYKIIEKRQSVAFWCNPISGHATLYWYQQILGQGPKLLIQFQNNGVVDDSQLPKDRFSAERLKGVDSTLKIQPAKLEDSAVYLCAFCFWSRRTGGSGNTIYFGEGSWLTVV.

The CDR3: CASSSGEGGNQPQHF. The CDR3 coding sequence is TGTGCCAGTAGTAGCGGGGAAGGAGGCAATCAGCCCCAGCATTTT. The chain couples TRBV19 to TRBJ1-5; the D is unclear. The V gene's germline CDR1 is LNHDA and CDR2 SQIVND (reference sequence). This CDR3 has 15 residues. V was clipped by 4 bases and J by 2 bases, with 12 bases between them.